This T cell receptor (beta chain) was captured by sequencing in a study of T cell clonotyping in hematopoietic cell transplantation. Germline V gene lookup returns CDR1 MNHNY and CDR2 SVGAGI (reference sequence). Germline trimming cut 6 bases from V and 1 base from J; bases unmatched to any gene: 6. The CDR3 sequence is 16 residues long. The method was immunoSEQ multiplex PCR; TCRdb's version includes in-frame clones alone and lacks a portion of them. The data show some 76,000 clones, almost 97% seen once. The time point was: recipient sample about 28 days before transplant, after cytoreduction. Specimen: peripheral blood mononuclear cells, collected before stem cell transplant. This sequence joins TRBV6-6 and TRBJ2-2; TRBD2 agrees at 9 bases. The clonotype was recovered from a woman in her forties or fifties with acute myeloid leukemia. Some clones in this sample may be carry-over from other donors' samples. The CDR3 nucleotides are TGTGCCAGCAGAAATAGCGGGAGACAGAACACCGGGGAGCTGTTTTTT. Translated, it gives CASRNSGRQNTGELFF.